This T cell receptor beta chain was sequenced during a study of T-cell memory formation after mild COVID-19. CDR1 is SNHLY, CDR2 FYNNEI, per germline. V was clipped by 5 bases and J by 3 bases, with 20 bases between them. The length of the CDR3 is 17 residues. Details on this clonotype: Its antigen is undetermined.

TCRdb redid the calling of the 5' RACE reads with MiXCR, one entry per CDR3 protein. The sample lists under 300,000 distinct CDR3 sequences; 15% to 20% were seen once. Study-level points and caveats: Clones which contracted sat mainly in CM and EM if CD4+, and in EMRA if CD8+.

The rearrangement uses TRBV2 and TRBJ1-5; maybe TRBD1 (5 bases). Sequencing input: PBMCs or a T cell subset sorted from them (not recorded which). The receptor was derived from a man aged 18 to 29 who had mild COVID-19 (a few samples of this study predate the infection). Cell type and time point are not known. DNA of the CDR3: TGTGCCAGCAGTAGAAGATTGGGGCCCAATTTCAATCAGCCCCAGCATTTT. Protein product: CASSRRLGPNFNQPQHF. The whole variable domain, filled in from reference TRBV2 and TRBJ1-5, reads EPEVTQTPSHQVTQMGQEVILRCVPISNHLYFYWYRQILGQKVEFLVSFYNNEISEKSEIFDDQFSVERPDGSNFTLKIRSTKLEDSAMYFCASSRRLGPNFNQPQHFGDGTRLSIL.